The rows below give T cell receptor beta chains drawn from one sample of a study of T-cell memory formation after mild COVID-19. TCRdb reanalysed the 5' RACE reads using MiXCR and keeps one entry per CDR3 protein. The sample has about 270,000 distinct CDR3 sequences, 15% to 20% seen once. Sample: PBMCs or a T cell subset sorted from them (not recorded which). The receptor set was obtained from a man between 18 and 35 years old who had mild COVID-19 (a few samples of this study predate the infection). Cell type and time point are not known. Both conserved end residues are trimmed from each CDR3.

j_gene: TRBJ2-3
v_gene: TRBV10-3
CDR3aa: AISPLKTGLGTDTQY

j_gene: TRBJ1-4
v_gene: TRBV4-2
CDR3aa: ASSPQGAQEKLF

j_gene: TRBJ2-7
v_gene: TRBV6-5
CDR3aa: ASSYSLEGGDSYEQY

j_gene: TRBJ2-5
v_gene: TRBV7-7
CDR3aa: ASSLRQRETQY

j_gene: TRBJ1-5
v_gene: TRBV6-6
CDR3aa: ASWGDGEQPQH

j_gene: TRBJ2-3
v_gene: TRBV10-2
CDR3aa: ASSESALYTDTQY

j_gene: TRBJ1-5
v_gene: TRBV6-4
CDR3aa: ASSSHGTAGQPQH

j_gene: TRBJ2-2
v_gene: TRBV3-1
CDR3aa: ASSQGTGATGELF

j_gene: TRBJ1-4
v_gene: TRBV4-1
CDR3aa: ASSQPGFEEKLF

j_gene: TRBJ2-7
v_gene: TRBV29-1
CDR3aa: SVSGQGFAYEQY

j_gene: TRBJ2-7
v_gene: TRBV5-5
CDR3aa: ASSLRAESYEQY

j_gene: TRBJ2-7
v_gene: TRBV7-8
CDR3aa: ASSLALADEQY

j_gene: TRBJ2-3
v_gene: TRBV7-3
CDR3aa: ASSSAAGGITDTQY

j_gene: TRBJ2-3
v_gene: TRBV6-2/TRBV6-3
CDR3aa: ASSQLTSGADTQY

j_gene: TRBJ2-1
v_gene: TRBV5-1
CDR3aa: ASSLGQPLDEQF

j_gene: TRBJ2-1
v_gene: TRBV3-1
CDR3aa: ASSQAGLAGGPYNEQF

j_gene: TRBJ2-5
v_gene: TRBV11-2
CDR3aa: ASSPYPGSSGGAKETQY

j_gene: TRBJ1-5
v_gene: TRBV12-3/TRBV12-4
CDR3aa: ASTQGRNQPQH

j_gene: TRBJ1-2
v_gene: TRBV5-6
CDR3aa: ASRTLGRGGYT

j_gene: TRBJ1-1
v_gene: TRBV20-1
CDR3aa: SASAWGRAEAF

j_gene: TRBJ1-1
v_gene: TRBV7-9
CDR3aa: ASSYPGQMNTEAF

j_gene: TRBJ2-4
v_gene: TRBV10-2
CDR3aa: ASNNWTGEAKNIQY

j_gene: TRBJ2-7
v_gene: TRBV20-1
CDR3aa: SARGDSYEQY

j_gene: TRBJ1-1
v_gene: TRBV7-3
CDR3aa: ASSFLRYTEAF

j_gene: TRBJ2-7
v_gene: TRBV19
CDR3aa: ASSMTSSSYEQY

j_gene: TRBJ2-7
v_gene: TRBV20-1
CDR3aa: SARRMGVAYEQY

j_gene: TRBJ2-7
v_gene: TRBV12-3/TRBV12-4
CDR3aa: ASRPGAGSSYEQY

j_gene: TRBJ2-3
v_gene: TRBV7-9
CDR3aa: ASSFGTGGADTQY

j_gene: TRBJ1-2
v_gene: TRBV15
CDR3aa: ATFTGGQSNYGYT

j_gene: TRBJ2-1
v_gene: TRBV11-2
CDR3aa: ASSLGLAGTYNEQF

j_gene: TRBJ1-1
v_gene: TRBV9
CDR3aa: ASSPQQIAEAF

j_gene: TRBJ1-1
v_gene: TRBV7-8
CDR3aa: ASSLRSDGTEAF

j_gene: TRBJ2-5
v_gene: TRBV5-1
CDR3aa: ASTEGRPSAETQY

j_gene: TRBJ2-2
v_gene: TRBV15
CDR3aa: ATSRVRVAGELF

j_gene: TRBJ1-6
v_gene: TRBV18
CDR3aa: ASSPPGGSALH

j_gene: TRBJ2-3
v_gene: TRBV5-1
CDR3aa: ASSLSWGIDTQY

j_gene: TRBJ2-7
v_gene: TRBV6-5
CDR3aa: ASSFPRGRDPSYEQY

j_gene: TRBJ2-1
v_gene: TRBV18
CDR3aa: ASSPGNRVREQF

j_gene: TRBJ1-4
v_gene: TRBV3-1
CDR3aa: ASSQTGGGEKLF

j_gene: TRBJ2-5
v_gene: TRBV12-3/TRBV12-4
CDR3aa: ASSSTPDLVETQY

j_gene: TRBJ2-1
v_gene: TRBV4-1
CDR3aa: ASSQGAGPYEQF

j_gene: TRBJ2-5
v_gene: TRBV7-9
CDR3aa: ASSYTGGRTYQETQY

j_gene: TRBJ2-5
v_gene: TRBV7-2
CDR3aa: ASSVMGPPQY

j_gene: TRBJ1-6
v_gene: TRBV4-2
CDR3aa: ASSQDLGRGSYNSPLH

j_gene: TRBJ2-2
v_gene: TRBV12-3/TRBV12-4
CDR3aa: ASTLHPQGRITGELF

j_gene: TRBJ2-5
v_gene: TRBV7-2
CDR3aa: ASSAPPGSGGRGETQY

j_gene: TRBJ2-1
v_gene: TRBV6-5
CDR3aa: ASSILAGVGNEQF

j_gene: TRBJ1-1
v_gene: TRBV6-5
CDR3aa: ASSSVYSEEAF

j_gene: TRBJ1-5
v_gene: TRBV20-1
CDR3aa: SAREAPGGGNQPQH

j_gene: TRBJ2-1
v_gene: TRBV18
CDR3aa: ASSPRAGGTGSYNEQF

j_gene: TRBJ2-3
v_gene: TRBV7-9
CDR3aa: ASSFTSARTDTQY

j_gene: TRBJ2-2
v_gene: TRBV4-2
CDR3aa: ASTPTGTANTGELF

j_gene: TRBJ1-1
v_gene: TRBV18
CDR3aa: ASSPGWGTEAF